The rows below give T cell receptor beta chains drawn from one sample of a study of early T cells in non-severe SARS-CoV-2 infection. TCRdb recomputed calls from the 5' RACE reads with MiXCR, one row per CDR3 protein. The sample carries just over 70,000 distinct CDR3 sequences, 12% recorded once. The sequenced material came from whole blood. These receptor sequences come from an adult who was a healthcare worker with PCR-confirmed SARS-CoV-2 infection or an uninfected control (not recorded which). The CDR3 runs from the conserved cysteine through the conserved F or W. A D gene is named only where the DNA matches it firmly. Expanded clones get a size class; other rows say once, few or many, or leave the size out.

cdr3_nt	cdr3_aa	d_call	j_call	cdr3_length	clone_size	v_call
TGTGCCAGCAGCTTGGTAGGGACAGATATCGATGAGCAGTTCTTC	CASSLVGTDIDEQFF	TRBD1	TRBJ2-1	15	few	TRBV5-4
TGTGCCAGCAGCCCCCTAGCGGGAGGGCCCAATGAGCAGTTCTTC	CASSPLAGGPNEQFF	TRBD2	TRBJ2-1	15	many	TRBV6-5
TGTGCCAGCAGTTTAGACACTTTACACTCTGGAAACACCATATATTTT	CASSLDTLHSGNTIYF	NA	TRBJ1-3	16	NA	TRBV12-3/TRBV12-4
TGTGCCAGCAGTGAATTTGGGTCAGCGGGAGACGATGAGCAGTTCTTC	CASSEFGSAGDDEQFF	TRBD2	TRBJ2-1	16	many	TRBV6-1
TGTGCCAGCAGTTACTCGAAGGACAGTCGCACTGAAGCTTTCTTT	CASSYSKDSRTEAFF	NA	TRBJ1-1	15	many	TRBV6-5
TGTGCCAGCAGTTTAGTGGGTAACTATGGCTACACCTTC	CASSLVGNYGYTF	NA	TRBJ1-2	13	NA	TRBV12-3/TRBV12-4
TGTGCCAGCAGTTTATCGCCAGAGAATAATTCACCCCTCCACTTT	CASSLSPENNSPLHF	NA	TRBJ1-6	15	many	TRBV28
TGTGCCAGCAGTTTATCGTTCCAGCGGGGGAACACTGAAGCTTTCTTT	CASSLSFQRGNTEAFF	NA	TRBJ1-1	16	many	TRBV27
TGTGCCATCAGTGGGGGATTGGACAGACAAGAGACCCAGTACTTC	CAISGGLDRQETQYF	NA	TRBJ2-5	15	many	TRBV10-3
TGTGCCATCAGTGAGTCTGATGGGGACAGGGACTATGGCTACACCTTC	CAISESDGDRDYGYTF	TRBD1	TRBJ1-2	16	NA	TRBV10-3
TGCAGCGCCATGACAGATATGAACACTGAAGCTTTCTTT	CSAMTDMNTEAFF	NA	TRBJ1-1	13	few	TRBV29-1
TGTGCCAGCAGCTTAGGATCGGGGCGAAACAATGAGCAGTTCTTC	CASSLGSGRNNEQFF	NA	TRBJ2-1	15	many	TRBV11-3
TGTGCCAGCATTACCTCACCGGGACAGACCACTGAAGCTTTCTTT	CASITSPGQTTEAFF	TRBD1	TRBJ1-1	15	many	TRBV28
TGCAGTGCTGAGCAGGGCACAGATACGCAGTATTTT	CSAEQGTDTQYF	NA	TRBJ2-3	12	NA	TRBV20-1
TGCGCCAGCAGCAAGGGACTAGCGGAGGACTACGAGCAGTACTTC	CASSKGLAEDYEQYF	TRBD2	TRBJ2-7	15	many	TRBV10-1
TGTGCCAGCAGCCCGCGTGCCTACGAGCAGTACTTC	CASSPRAYEQYF	NA	TRBJ2-7	12	many	TRBV11-2
TGCGCCAGCAGCCAAGATTCGTTGGGGTTCCAGGGCTACACCTTC	CASSQDSLGFQGYTF	NA	TRBJ1-2	15	many	TRBV4-1
TGCGCCAGCAGCCAAGTTTTGAGTAGTCCTTACAATGAGCAGTTCTTC	CASSQVLSSPYNEQFF	NA	TRBJ2-1	16	many	TRBV4-1
TGTGCCAGCAGTCAACCCGCAGCGGGGGACTACGAGCAGTACTTC	CASSQPAAGDYEQYF	TRBD2	TRBJ2-7	15	many	TRBV6-2/TRBV6-3
TGTGCCAGCAGCTTATTGTCTGCGGGGGGGAATACGCAGTATTTT	CASSLLSAGGNTQYF	TRBD2	TRBJ2-3	15	NA	TRBV11-2
TGCAGCGTTATCCGAATGACGGGAGCGAGCACTGAAGCTTTCTTT	CSVIRMTGASTEAFF	NA	TRBJ1-1	15	many	TRBV29-1
TGTGCCAGCAGCAAACCTGGGGATGAGCAGTTCTTC	CASSKPGDEQFF	NA	TRBJ2-1	12	many	TRBV21-1
TGTGCCAGCAGCTTAGGGGACAGGGTCAATGAGCAGTTCTTC	CASSLGDRVNEQFF	TRBD1	TRBJ2-1	14	few	TRBV7-2
TGTGCCAGCAGTTACCCCGGCAACTATGGCTACACCTTC	CASSYPGNYGYTF	NA	TRBJ1-2	13	many	TRBV6-2/TRBV6-3
TGTGCCAGCAGCCCGGACAGGGCCTACGAGCAGTACTTC	CASSPDRAYEQYF	TRBD1	TRBJ2-7	13	many	TRBV7-2
TGTGCCAGCAGTGAAGCGCAAGGGGTTGGCACAGATACGCAGTATTTT	CASSEAQGVGTDTQYF	NA	TRBJ2-3	16	many	TRBV2
TGCGCCAGCAGAGCGTGGTTTAGCTCCTACAATGAGCAGTTCTTC	CASRAWFSSYNEQFF	NA	TRBJ2-1	15	many	TRBV4-3
TGTGCCAGCAGCTTGACTAGCGGGAGTACCGGGGAGCTGTTTTTT	CASSLTSGSTGELFF	TRBD2	TRBJ2-2	15	medium-sized	TRBV11-2
TGTGCCAGCAGTTTGGGATTTGCGGGAGAAAATGAGCAGTTCTTC	CASSLGFAGENEQFF	TRBD2	TRBJ2-1	15	many	TRBV28
TGTGCCAGCAGTGCGACAGGGCCCCAGCCCCAGCATTTT	CASSATGPQPQHF	TRBD1	TRBJ1-5	13	many	TRBV27
TGTGCTAGTGGTCTGCTACCGTCCGAGCAGTACTTC	CASGLLPSEQYF	NA	TRBJ2-7	12	many	TRBV12-5
TGTGCCAGCAGCTTAGATTACAGGGGTTTTGAAGCTTTCTTT	CASSLDYRGFEAFF	TRBD1	TRBJ1-1	14	many	TRBV7-2
TGTGCCAGCTCCTCACCCCGAGATACGCAGTATTTT	CASSSPRDTQYF	NA	TRBJ2-3	12	NA	TRBV27